The next 14 T cell receptor beta chains were all read from a single sample in a study of cytomegalovirus exposure and HLA in healthy donors. With 60 Vbeta and 13 Jbeta primers, the PCR was carried out. The repertoire was sequenced with immunoSEQ multiplex PCR; TCRdb's copy has only in-frame clones and lacks some. In the table there are under 200,000 clones, 79% of which are singletons. The sample was PBMCs. All receptors come from a woman between 45 and 65 years old in good health and CMV-seronegative.

The V and J genes are TRBV9 and TRBJ1-1, with 7 bases lining up with TRBD1. Trimming removed 3 bases from V and 7 bases from J; junction bases left unmatched: 9. Germline assignment: CDR1 SGDLS and CDR2 YYNGEE. This CDR3 spans 14 amino acids. DNA for the CDR3: TGTGCCAGCAGCGATTTAGGGACAGCCCTTGAAGCTTTCTTT. Translating it yields CASSDLGTALEAFF.

About this clone itself: The same CDR3 also results from other DNA sequences found in this sample. V usage is TRBV7-2 and J usage is TRBJ2-7; D remains unclear. Germline CDR1 reads SGHTA; CDR2 reads FQGNSA. The CDR3 is made up of 14 amino acids. Trimming removed 1 base at V and 4 bases at J, with 11 bases between. As DNA, the CDR3 is TGTGCCAGCAGCTTAGATCCGGGTCTTTACGAGCAGTACTTC. Protein sequence: CASSLDPGLYEQYF.

The rearrangement links TRBV7-2 to TRBJ1-2; 9 bases agree with TRBD1. The CDR3 is made up of 12 amino acids. Germline V gene sequence: CDR1 SGHTA, CDR2 FQGNSA. Trimming at V came to 10 bases and at J to 8 bases, leaving 8 bases not matched to a gene. This CDR3 reads CATYRGLRGYTF. Here the CDR3 DNA reads TGTGCCACCTACAGGGGGCTGCGGGGCTACACCTTC.

The rearrangement joins TRBV7-2 to TRBJ2-5; 7 bases line up with TRBD1. With the DNA end fitting TRBJ2-7 better, the J assignment may be wrong. CDR1 is SGHTA and CDR2 is FQGNSA in the germline V gene. The CDR3 spans 16 residues. CDR3 DNA sequence: TGTGCCAGCAGCTTACCCCTGGAGGACAGGTATTACGAGCAGTACTTC. Translating it yields CASSLPLEDRYYEQYF.

This clone was observed once. The V call is TRBV5-1, the J call TRBJ2-7; TRBD1 might be the D (6 bases). Trimming took 4 bases from V and 4 from J, leaving 12 bases between them. The length of the CDR3 is 13 residues. Germline values: CDR1 SGHRS, CDR2 YFSETQ. CDR3 sequence: CASSLDSQYEQYF. Here the CDR3 DNA reads TGCGCCAGCAGCCTGGACAGTCAGTACGAGCAGTACTTC.

The rearrangement links TRBV6-6 to TRBJ1-1, with TRBD1 as a possible D gene (5 bases). The CDR3 has 14 residues. Germline CDR1 MNHNY, CDR2 SVGAGI (reference sequence). Trimming removed 4 bases from V and 1 base from J, with 10 bases in between. CDR3 residues: CASSLAGSNTEAFF. In nucleotides, the CDR3 is TGTGCCAGCAGTTTGGCAGGGTCGAACACTGAAGCTTTCTTT.

V is TRBV27 and J is TRBJ2-7; 11 nucleotides agree with TRBD1. The V gene end was trimmed by 5 bases and the J gene end by 3 bases; junction bases not matched to a gene: 6. This CDR3 has 15 amino acids. Germline CDR1 is MNHEY and CDR2 is SMNVEV (reference sequence). The CDR3 sequence: CASSPGQGANYEQYF. The CDR3 nucleotides read TGTGCCAGCAGTCCCGGACAGGGGGCGAACTACGAGCAGTACTTC.

This chain uses TRBV19 with TRBJ2-7; no reliable D call. This CDR3 has 15 residues. V was clipped by 5 bases and J by 0 bases, with 14 bases between them. Looked up from germline, CDR1 is LNHDA and CDR2 is SQIVND (reference sequence). The CDR3 DNA is TGTGCCAGTAGTTCCCCCGGTTCTAGCTCCTACGAGCAGTACTTC. Encoded protein: CASSSPGSSSYEQYF.

The chain couples TRBV28 to TRBJ2-5; a weak D match, TRBD1 (5 bases). The germline gives CDR1 MDHEN, CDR2 SYDVKM. The V end lost 5 bases, the J end lost 3 bases, and 16 bases lay between the germline ends. The CDR3 contains 15 residues. The CDR3 loop is CASSQRGAGEETQYF. The DNA for the CDR3 is TGTGCCAGCAGTCAACGTGGGGCAGGTGAAGAGACCCAGTACTTC.

This chain connects TRBV7-8 to TRBJ1-1; a weak D match, TRBD1 (5 bases). Germline V gene data show CDR1 as SGHVS and CDR2 as FQNEAQ. The ends were cut back, 1 base at V and 0 bases at J, with 9 bases in the middle. The CDR3 covers 15 residues. CDR3: CASSLGGGMNTEAFF. Written as DNA, the CDR3 is TGTGCCAGCAGCTTAGGGGGGGGGATGAACACTGAAGCTTTCTTT.

The chain uses TRBV28 and TRBJ1-3; D is unclear. The CDR3 spans 13 residues. CDR1 MDHEN and CDR2 SYDVKM come from the germline V gene. V gave up 7 bases and J gave up 1 base, with 8 bases separating them. CDR3 residues: CASKRGSGNTIYF. CDR3 sequence (DNA): TGTGCCAGCAAACGGGGTTCTGGAAACACCATATATTTT.

The chain is built from TRBV4-1 and TRBJ2-7, with 7 bases aligning to TRBD1. CDR1 is MGHRA and CDR2 is YSYEKL in the germline V gene. V shed 2 bases, J shed 0 bases, and the junction held 19 bases outside the gene matches. CDR3 size: 20 residues. In DNA form, the CDR3 reads TGCGCCAGCAGCCAATACCGGACAGGAGAAACTCCAACAAACTCCTACGAGCAGTACTTC. Protein sequence: CASSQYRTGETPTNSYEQYF.

The chain employs TRBV18 and TRBJ1-1; 10 nucleotides match TRBD1. There are 16 residues in the CDR3. Germline V gene sequence: CDR1 KGHSH, CDR2 LQKENI. J was trimmed by 0 bases and V by 3 bases; bases with no gene match: 4. DNA of the CDR3: TGTGCCAGCTCACCGGACAGGGGGGGGGTGAACACTGAAGCTTTCTTT. This sequence encodes CASSPDRGGVNTEAFF.

This clone was detected a few times. The CDR3 nucleotides are TGCGCCAGCACAACAGGGGGAGGCCAAAATGAGCAGTTCTTC. This sequence encodes CASTTGGGQNEQFF. This chain joins TRBV10-2 and TRBJ2-1; TRBD1 matches at 8 bases. Per the germline V gene, CDR1 is WSHSY and CDR2 is SAAADI. The CDR3 is 14 residues long. V lost 7 bases to trimming and J lost 7 bases; unmatched junction nucleotides: 9.